The next 24 T cell receptor beta chains were all read from a single sample in a study of shared clonotypes between healthy human individuals. TCRdb's table, derived via immunoSEQ multiplex PCR, lists solely in-frame clones and lacks some. The table lists approximately 1.5 million clones, less than 99% of them singletons, with about 0.34% in the top ten. Sequenced input: naive CD4+ T cells sorted from blood. Specified subset: CD45RA+ positively selected. The receptors were gathered from a man aged 30-40 years in good health.

CDR3 sequence: CASLTREGADEQYF. The CDR3 bases are TGTGCCAGCCTCACTAGGGAGGGGGCCGACGAGCAGTACTTC. The genes are TRBV6-5 and TRBJ2-7; D is tentatively TRBD1 or TRBD2 (7 bases each). Trimming removed 8 bases from V and 5 bases from J, with 19 bases in between. CDR1 and CDR2 from the germline V gene are MNHEY and SVGAGI. CDR3 length equals 14 residues.

The rearrangement joins TRBV7-2 to TRBJ2-5, with 7 bases matching TRBD2. This CDR3 contains 17 residues. Trimming at V came to 2 bases and at J to 6 bases, leaving 15 bases not matched to a gene. CDR1 is SGHTA, CDR2 FQGNSA, per germline. CDR3 residues: CASSLRSGAGRGKTQYF. The CDR3 region has the DNA TGTGCCAGCAGCTTAAGATCTGGAGCGGGACGGGGAAAGACCCAGTACTTC. The whole variable domain, remainder taken from reference TRBV7-2 and TRBJ2-5, is GAGVSQSPSNKVTEKGKDVELRCDPISGHTALYWYRQSLGQGLEFLIYFQGNSAPDKSGLPSDRFSAERTGGSVSTLTIQRTQQEDSAVYLCASSLRSGAGRGKTQYFGPGTRLLVL.

With regard to this clone: The sample contains more than one DNA sequence encoding this CDR3. The chain uses TRBV5-1 and TRBJ2-7; perhaps D is TRBD1 or TRBD2 (5 bases each). CDR3 length: 14 residues. Trimming took 0 bases from V and 0 from J, leaving 7 bases between them. CDR1 and CDR2 (germline): SGHRS, YFSETQ. Here the CDR3 reads CASSLEGSSYEQYF. The CDR3 region has the DNA TGCGCCAGCAGCTTGGAGGGGAGCTCCTACGAGCAGTACTTC.

The chain combines TRBV11-3 with TRBJ2-1, with 10 bases matching TRBD1. CDR3 size: 15 residues. J lost 7 bases, V lost 4 bases, and 7 bases had no gene match. Germline CDR1 is SGHNT and CDR2 is YENEEA. CDR3 in DNA: TGTGCCAGCAGCTCACCGGGACAGGGGTTTAATGAGCAGTTCTTC. Amino acid sequence: CASSSPGQGFNEQFF.

This rearrangement joins TRBV9 to TRBJ2-5; 8 nucleotides match TRBD1. Germline V CDR1 and CDR2: SGDLS, YYNGEE. The CDR3 has 12 residues. Trimming took 9 bases from V and 3 from J; bases not matched to a gene: 4. CDR3 sequence (DNA): TGTGCCAAATTACAGGGGGAAGAGACCCAGTACTTC. This translates into CAKLQGEETQYF.

This chain joins TRBV5-4 and TRBJ2-5; TRBD2 aligns across 14 bases. There are 15 residues in the CDR3. Per the germline V gene, CDR1 is SGHNT and CDR2 is YYREEE (reference sequence). The V segment lost 4 bases and the J segment 5 bases; nucleotides outside the gene matches: 4. For the CDR3, the DNA is TGTGCCAGCAGCCCGGGACTAGCGGGAGTGGAGACCCAGTACTTC. As protein: CASSPGLAGVETQYF.

V is TRBV7-2 and J is TRBJ2-5; D gene uncertain. From germline, CDR1 is SGHTA and CDR2 FQGNSA. The CDR3 loop spans 13 amino acids. V lost 6 bases and J 2 bases, leaving 10 bases between the germline ends. The CDR3 bases are TGTGCCAGCAGAAGGAGACTTCAAGAGACCCAGTACTTC. Amino acids: CASRRRLQETQYF.

The rearrangement joins TRBV7-2 to TRBJ2-2; D is undetermined. The V gene's germline CDR1 is SGHTA and CDR2 FQGNSA. The CDR3 loop spans 16 amino acids. V lost 1 base and J 1 base, leaving 10 bases between the germline ends. CDR3 sequence: CASSLELGMNTGELFF. CDR3 in DNA: TGTGCCAGCAGCTTAGAGCTGGGTATGAACACCGGGGAGCTGTTTTTT.

This clone appeared once. J is TRBJ1-3 and V is TRBV10-1, with a weak D call TRBD1 (5 bases). Trimming took off 3 bases at V and 0 bases at J, with 12 bases between the two ends. CDR1 WNHNN and CDR2 SYGVQD come from the germline V gene (reference sequence). This CDR3 has 16 amino acids. CDR3 region: CASSESGTRSGNTIYF. The DNA of the CDR3 is TGCGCCAGCAGTGAATCGGGGACCCGCTCTGGAAACACCATATATTTT.

The chain employs TRBV5-1 and TRBJ2-3, with D possibly being TRBD2 (6 bases). Trimming removed 2 bases at V and 5 bases at J, with 21 bases between. Germline CDR1 SGHRS, CDR2 YFSETQ. This CDR3 is 17 amino acids long. The CDR3 bases are TGCGCCAGCAGCTTAGGCGGGTTCGGGACTCCCCAAGATACGCAGTATTTT. Translation gives CASSLGGFGTPQDTQYF.

The chain joins TRBV7-2 to TRBJ2-2; the match to TRBD2 covers 7 bases. The ends lost 4 bases at V and 5 bases at J; junction bases unmatched: 10. The germline gives CDR1 SGHTA, CDR2 FQGNSA. This CDR3 region has 16 residues. CDR3 sequence: CASSSPRGGRTGELFF. DNA of the CDR3: TGTGCCAGCAGCTCCCCTAGGGGCGGGAGAACCGGGGAGCTGTTTTTT.

The rearrangement uses TRBV10-1 and TRBJ2-7, with a possible D match to TRBD1 (6 bases). Germline lookup yields CDR1 WNHNN and CDR2 SYGVQD (reference sequence). The CDR3 is 16 residues long. With 3 bases removed from V and 3 bases from J, the gap between germline ends came to 18 bases. CDR3: CASSDRTETGSYEQYF. DNA of the CDR3: TGCGCCAGCAGTGATCGGACAGAAACGGGTAGCTACGAGCAGTACTTC.

The chain employs TRBV7-6 and TRBJ2-7; 7 nucleotides line up with TRBD1. Germline-derived CDR1 and CDR2 are SGHVS and FNYEAQ. V lost 5 bases, J lost 0 bases, and 7 bases stayed unmatched. The CDR3 totals 15 residues. CDR3 bases: TGTGCCAGCAGCAACAGACAGGGAATCTCCTACGAGCAGTACTTC. It yields the protein CASSNRQGISYEQYF.

To note about this clone: Other DNA sequences in this sample translate to the same CDR3. This chain connects TRBV11-2 to TRBJ2-7; D is unclear. The germline V and J ends were trimmed by 2 bases and 3 bases, with 2 bases remaining between them. The CDR3 runs to 11 residues. From germline, CDR1 is SGHAT and CDR2 FQNNGV. The CDR3 DNA follows: TGTGCCAGCAGCTTAAACTACGAGCAGTACTTC. This codes for CASSLNYEQYF.

For this clone: The same CDR3 is also encoded by other DNA sequences in this sample. The chain uses TRBV7-9 and TRBJ2-7; tentatively, D is TRBD2 (5 bases). CDR1 SEHNR and CDR2 FQNEAQ come from the germline V gene (reference sequence). The CDR3 consists of 12 residues. V shed 5 bases and J shed 3 bases, with 8 bases lying between them. The CDR3 DNA sequence: TGTGCCAGCAGCCGCGACTACTACGAGCAGTACTTC. It codes for CASSRDYYEQYF.

The chain couples TRBV4-2 to TRBJ2-7; 7 bases agree with TRBD2. The length of the CDR3 is 14 residues. The germline gives CDR1 LGHNA, CDR2 YNFKEQ. V lost 1 base, J lost 3 bases, and 3 bases stayed unmatched. This CDR3 is CASSQALAVYEQYF. DNA for the CDR3: TGTGCCAGCAGCCAAGCCCTAGCGGTCTACGAGCAGTACTTC.

The chain links TRBV7-9 to TRBJ1-2; D not resolved. CDR1 SEHNR and CDR2 FQNEAQ come from the germline V gene (reference sequence). CDR3 length: 14 amino acids. The ends were cut back, 4 bases at V and 0 bases at J, with 9 bases in the middle. The CDR3 loop is CASSSTGSNYGYTF. For the CDR3, the DNA is TGTGCCAGCAGCTCCACCGGATCTAACTATGGCTACACCTTC.

The rearrangement uses TRBV6-5 and TRBJ2-4; TRBD2 is a possible D gene (5 bases). This CDR3 has 14 amino acids. Germline V gives CDR1 MNHEY, CDR2 SVGAGI. The V gene lost 6 bases and the J gene lost 8 bases, with 17 bases spanning the gap. The CDR3 reads CASRLGRPWDIQYF. CDR3 bases: TGTGCCAGCAGACTAGGCAGGCCTTGGGACATTCAGTACTTC.

V and J are TRBV30 and TRBJ1-1, with D unclear. The V end was cut by 1 base, the J end by 0 bases, with 6 bases between. CDR1 is GTSNPN, CDR2 SVGIG, per germline (reference sequence). CDR3 length equals 13 residues. The CDR3 loop reads CAWSALLNTEAFF. In DNA form, the CDR3 reads TGTGCCTGGAGTGCACTACTGAACACTGAAGCTTTCTTT. Using reference TRBV30 and TRBJ1-1 for the parts outside the CDR3, the full variable domain is SQTIHQWPATLVQPVGSPLSLECTVEGTSNPNLYWYRQAAGRGLQLLFYSVGIGQISSEVPQNLSASRPQDRQFILSSKKLLLSDSGFYLCAWSALLNTEAFFGQGTRLTVV.

The chain recombines TRBV2 with TRBJ1-5; D call uncertain. The germline gives CDR1 SNHLY, CDR2 FYNNEI. The CDR3 has 12 amino acids. Trimming pared 1 base from V and 10 bases from J, leaving 8 bases between. The CDR3: CASSEEAVPQHF. CDR3 nucleotide sequence: TGTGCCAGCAGTGAAGAGGCGGTCCCCCAGCATTTT. The complete variable domain, with remaining parts taken from reference TRBV2 and TRBJ1-5, reads EPEVTQTPSHQVTQMGQEVILRCVPISNHLYFYWYRQILGQKVEFLVSFYNNEISEKSEIFDDQFSVERPDGSNFTLKIRSTKLEDSAMYFCASSEEAVPQHFGDGTRLSIL.

The V gene is TRBV28, the J gene TRBJ1-5, with D unclear. There are 16 residues in the CDR3. The V end lost 2 bases, the J end lost 3 bases, and 14 bases lay between the germline ends. Germline CDR1 MDHEN, CDR2 SYDVKM. As DNA, the CDR3 is TGTGCCAGCAGTTTAAGGGCGACAAGGACCAATCAGCCCCAGCATTTT. Its translation: CASSLRATRTNQPQHF.

V usage is TRBV5-6 and J usage is TRBJ2-5; TRBD2 matches 9 bases. CDR1 and CDR2 (germline): SGHDT, YYEEEE. CDR3 length: 16 amino acids. V gave up 1 base and J gave up 5 bases; unmatched junction bases: 9. Here the CDR3 reads CASSLWREGRRETQYF. CDR3 nucleotides: TGTGCCAGCAGCTTGTGGCGGGAGGGCCGCCGCGAGACCCAGTACTTC.

The chain uses TRBV6-6 and TRBJ1-5; 8 nucleotides match TRBD1. Germline CDR1 MNHNY, CDR2 SVGAGI (reference sequence). This CDR3 is built from 15 residues. Unmatched junction bases numbered 11, after V lost 7 bases and J lost 6 bases. The CDR3 DNA sequence: TGTGCCAGCATCCTACACAGGGGGGGAGGTCAGCCCCAGCATTTT. Its translation is CASILHRGGGQPQHF.

The rearrangement links TRBV15 to TRBJ2-7, with TRBD1 matching 9 bases. The ends lost 0 bases at V and 5 bases at J; junction bases unmatched: 8. The CDR3 sequence is 16 residues long. Germline V gene lookup returns CDR1 LNHNV and CDR2 YYDKDF (reference sequence). The CDR3 region is CATSRERGQGFHEQYF. CDR3 nucleotides: TGTGCCACCAGCAGAGAGCGGGGACAGGGTTTTCACGAGCAGTACTTC.